These T cell receptor beta chains were read from a single sample in a study of spatial heterogeneity in lung cancer. Using its own MiXCR run on the 5' RACE reads, TCRdb lists one record per CDR3 protein. The sample has over 14,000 distinct CDR3 sequences; under 8% are singletons. This specimen was lung tumor tissue, taken at surgery. These receptors came from a male donor with early-stage non-small cell lung cancer. Both conserved end residues are trimmed from each CDR3.

J gene: TRBJ1-1; V gene: TRBV20-1; CDR3 protein: SAGRDNTEAF
J gene: TRBJ2-5; V gene: TRBV30; CDR3 protein: AWMTGGDQETQY
J gene: TRBJ1-5; V gene: TRBV20-1; CDR3 protein: SAAGAFSNQPQH
J gene: TRBJ2-3; V gene: TRBV10-1; CDR3 protein: ASSERLADTQY
J gene: TRBJ2-1; V gene: TRBV6-6; CDR3 protein: ASRGDSYNEQF
J gene: TRBJ2-5; V gene: TRBV19; CDR3 protein: ASSTTVSGTQY
J gene: TRBJ2-3; V gene: TRBV6-6; CDR3 protein: ASSLRADTQY
J gene: TRBJ1-4; V gene: TRBV7-6; CDR3 protein: ASSRAGGEKLF
J gene: TRBJ1-1; V gene: TRBV6-5; CDR3 protein: ASSKSTGSRGVSEAF
J gene: TRBJ2-1; V gene: TRBV7-9; CDR3 protein: ASSSGDRVNEQF
J gene: TRBJ2-1; V gene: TRBV12-2; CDR3 protein: ASRLEVGLAGGSSYNEQF
J gene: TRBJ2-5; V gene: TRBV20-1; CDR3 protein: SARGPSGRQETQY
J gene: TRBJ2-5; V gene: TRBV10-1; CDR3 protein: ASSLAGEMETQY
J gene: TRBJ2-1; V gene: TRBV4-1; CDR3 protein: ASSQSSLPYNEQF
J gene: TRBJ2-2; V gene: TRBV7-2; CDR3 protein: ASSLHQNGVNTGELF
J gene: TRBJ2-1; V gene: TRBV2; CDR3 protein: ANFLLSGSGLDEQF
J gene: TRBJ2-5; V gene: TRBV10-2; CDR3 protein: ASRDTSRVGTQY
J gene: TRBJ2-1; V gene: TRBV7-9; CDR3 protein: ASSRGETSGVDEQF
J gene: TRBJ1-2; V gene: TRBV6-1; CDR3 protein: ASSVDRLRLDGYT
J gene: TRBJ1-5; V gene: TRBV12-5; CDR3 protein: ASGWTGPSNQPQH
J gene: TRBJ2-2; V gene: TRBV24-1; CDR3 protein: ATSARAGLGGTGELF